A selection of T cell receptor beta chains follows, all from one sample in a study of cytomegalovirus exposure and HLA in healthy donors. TCRdb's table, derived via immunoSEQ multiplex PCR, lists solely in-frame clones and lacks some. The sample lists roughly 130,000 clones; approximately 91% were seen once. Sequenced: PBMCs. All receptors derive from a man younger than 45 in good health and CMV-seronegative. The CDR3 runs from the conserved cysteine through the conserved F or W. Fields, in order: clone size, D gene, V gene, J gene, CDR3 protein, CDR3 DNA. A D gene is named only where the DNA matches it firmly. The size of a clone is reported for some rows only, either as once, few or many, or as a class for expanded clones.

few	NA	TRBV5-1	TRBJ1-1	CASSLDGITTEAFF	TGCGCCAGCAGCCTCGACGGGATAACCACTGAAGCTTTCTTT
NA	NA	TRBV5-1	TRBJ2-1	CASSLKVGGGSYNEQFF	TGCGCCAGCAGCTTAAAGGTGGGAGGAGGCTCCTACAATGAGCAGTTCTTC
NA	NA	TRBV5-1	TRBJ2-2	CASSLDMTGELFF	TGCGCCAGCAGCTTGGATATGACCGGGGAGCTGTTTTTT
once	TRBD1	TRBV7-2	TRBJ1-2	CASSPDRDYYGYTF	TGTGCCAGCAGCCCGGACAGGGACTACTATGGCTACACCTTC
NA	TRBD1	TRBV2	TRBJ1-2	CARGQGAGYTF	TGTGCCAGGGGACAGGGGGCAGGCTACACCTTC
NA	NA	TRBV29-1	TRBJ1-3	CSAPIQGFSGNTIYF	TGCAGCGCCCCGATTCAGGGATTCTCTGGAAACACCATATATTTT
NA	NA	TRBV10-2	TRBJ2-1	CASSTSSTYNEQFF	TGCGCCAGCAGTACTAGCTCTACCTACAATGAGCAGTTCTTC
NA	NA	TRBV25-1	TRBJ1-5	CASSDSPSNQPQHF	TGTGCCAGCAGTGATAGCCCGAGCAATCAGCCCCAGCATTTT
NA	TRBD1	TRBV7-2	TRBJ1-1	CASSLFTGGLGTEAFF	TGTGCCAGCAGCTTATTCACAGGGGGCCTGGGCACTGAAGCTTTCTTT
NA	TRBD1	TRBV6-1	TRBJ2-7	CASSKYRTGDEQYF	TGTGCCAGCAGTAAGTATCGGACAGGGGACGAGCAGTACTTC
NA	NA	TRBV4-3	TRBJ2-3	CASSQGGAAVTDTQYF	TGCGCCAGCAGCCAAGGCGGAGCTGCGGTCACAGATACGCAGTATTTT
NA	TRBD1	TRBV15	TRBJ1-6	CATSSGTGSSPLHF	TGTGCCACCAGCTCAGGGACAGGGAGTTCACCCCTCCACTTT
NA	NA	TRBV27	TRBJ2-5	CASSQSWGGETQYF	TGTGCCAGCAGTCAAAGTTGGGGCGGAGAGACCCAGTACTTC
NA	TRBD1	TRBV29-1	TRBJ1-3	CSVGRTGGENTIYF	TGCAGCGTTGGGAGGACAGGGGGCGAAAACACCATATATTTT
NA	NA	TRBV6-5	TRBJ2-1	CASSYLEAKIVDEQFF	TGTGCCAGCAGTTACTTAGAGGCAAAAATAGTGGATGAGCAGTTCTTC
NA	TRBD2	TRBV5-6	TRBJ2-2	CASSPLAGKNTGELFF	TGTGCCAGCAGTCCGCTAGCGGGAAAGAACACCGGGGAGCTGTTTTTT
NA	NA	TRBV10-2	TRBJ1-2	CASTENSYGYTF	TGCGCCAGCACCGAGAACTCCTATGGCTACACCTTC
once	NA	TRBV5-6	TRBJ2-3	CASSGGGDTQYF	TGTGCCAGCAGCGGGGGAGGTGATACGCAGTATTTT
NA	TRBD1	TRBV5-4	TRBJ2-2	CASSSGTGGEDGELFF	TGTGCCAGCAGCTCGGGGACAGGGGGCGAGGACGGGGAGCTGTTTTTT
few	TRBD2	TRBV11-2	TRBJ2-7	CASSPRTSGSTEQYF	TGTGCCAGCAGCCCGAGGACTAGCGGGAGTACCGAGCAGTACTTC
NA	TRBD2	TRBV11-2	TRBJ2-7	CASSFFAGDFYEQYF	TGTGCCAGCAGCTTTTTTGCGGGAGATTTCTACGAGCAGTACTTC
NA	TRBD2	TRBV25-1	TRBJ2-2	CASSELAGNTGELFF	TGTGCCAGCAGTGAACTAGCGGGCAACACCGGGGAGCTGTTTTTT
NA	TRBD1	TRBV5-1	TRBJ2-7	CASSLTGQGGYEQYF	TGCGCCAGCAGCTTGACGGGACAGGGTGGGTACGAGCAGTACTTC
NA	TRBD2	TRBV16	TRBJ2-7	CASSPREGHHYEQYF	TGTGCCAGCAGCCCTCGGGAGGGCCACCACTACGAGCAGTACTTC
NA	TRBD1	TRBV23-1	TRBJ2-7	CARPKGTGGAYEQYF	TGCGCCAGACCTAAAGGGACAGGGGGCGCCTACGAGCAGTACTTC
NA	TRBD2	TRBV7-3	TRBJ2-1	CASSISGSEYNEQFF	TGTGCCAGCAGCATTAGCGGGAGCGAATACAATGAGCAGTTCTTC
NA	NA	TRBV7-2	TRBJ2-5	CASSLDIARKLPQYF	TGTGCCAGCAGCTTAGATATTGCGAGGAAACTCCCCCAGTACTTC
NA	NA	TRBV29-1	TRBJ1-1	CSVVRNTEAFF	TGCAGCGTTGTTCGGAACACTGAAGCTTTCTTT
NA	NA	TRBV5-8	TRBJ2-2	CATTAAAIIGELFF	TGTGCCACCACAGCGGCGGCAATTATCGGGGAGCTGTTTTTT
once	TRBD2	TRBV11-3	TRBJ2-3	CASSSREDTQYF	TGTGCCAGCAGCTCGCGGGAGGATACGCAGTATTTT
NA	TRBD1	TRBV6-6	TRBJ1-3	CASSQGQGASGNTIYF	TGTGCCAGCAGTCAGGGACAGGGGGCTTCTGGAAACACCATATATTTT
NA	NA	TRBV15	TRBJ2-1	CATSLQSGPWDNEQFF	TGTGCCACCAGCTTACAGAGCGGACCGTGGGACAATGAGCAGTTCTTC
once	TRBD2	TRBV19	TRBJ2-2	CASRARLADTGELFF	TGTGCCAGCAGAGCTAGGCTAGCGGACACCGGGGAGCTGTTTTTT
NA	NA	TRBV30	TRBJ1-5	CAWSGESPRSNQPQHF	TGTGCCTGGAGTGGTGAGAGTCCCCGTAGCAATCAGCCCCAGCATTTT
NA	NA	TRBV4-3	TRBJ1-2	CASSQIGGANYGYTF	TGCGCCAGCAGCCAAATCGGGGGGGCTAACTATGGCTACACCTTC
NA	NA	TRBV4-1	TRBJ2-1	CASSQEGSWGLADDEQFF	TGCGCCAGCAGCCAAGAAGGGTCTTGGGGTCTAGCAGACGATGAGCAGTTCTTC
NA	NA	TRBV14	TRBJ2-1	CASSQSGAEQFF	TGTGCCAGCAGCCAATCTGGGGCTGAGCAGTTCTTC
NA	TRBD1	TRBV5-6	TRBJ2-2	CASSPSGTGVVGELFF	TGTGCCAGCAGCCCCTCCGGGACAGGGGTGGTCGGGGAGCTGTTTTTT
NA	TRBD1	TRBV19	TRBJ1-1	CASSRGTGELAEAFF	TGTGCCAGTAGTAGGGGGACAGGGGAACTGGCTGAAGCTTTCTTT
NA	TRBD2	TRBV30	TRBJ2-1	CACHRTSGYNEQFF	TGTGCCTGTCACCGGACTAGCGGGTACAATGAGCAGTTCTTC
NA	NA	TRBV5-4	TRBJ2-7	CASSLGQSYEQYF	TGTGCCAGCAGCTTGGGACAGTCCTACGAGCAGTACTTC
NA	NA	TRBV7-2	TRBJ1-2	CASSLAERAGGYTF	TGTGCCAGCAGCTTAGCGGAGAGGGCGGGTGGCTACACCTTC
NA	TRBD1	TRBV5-1	TRBJ2-1	CASSLGDRELNTEQFF	TGCGCCAGCAGCTTGGGGGACAGGGAATTAAATACCGAGCAGTTCTTC
NA	NA	TRBV5-4	TRBJ2-3	CASSYDSNTDTQYF	TGTGCCAGCAGCTACGACAGTAACACAGATACGCAGTATTTT
NA	TRBD2	TRBV6-4	TRBJ2-1	CASSDSTSGGHNEQFF	TGTGCCAGCAGTGACTCGACGAGCGGGGGTCACAATGAGCAGTTCTTC
NA	NA	TRBV11-2	TRBJ2-3	CASSLGWSGADTQYF	TGTGCCAGCAGCTTAGGGTGGTCAGGGGCAGATACGCAGTATTTT
NA	TRBD2	TRBV5-1	TRBJ2-5	CASSPTSGTGGTQYF	TGCGCCAGCAGCCCTACTAGCGGGACGGGAGGGACCCAGTACTTC
NA	NA	TRBV6-5	TRBJ2-2	CASSYGLPANTGELFF	TGTGCCAGCAGTTACGGGCTACCCGCGAACACCGGGGAGCTGTTTTTT
NA	NA	TRBV6-1	TRBJ2-2	CASSEARRVQMNTGELFF	TGTGCCAGCAGTGAAGCGCGGAGGGTGCAGATGAACACCGGGGAGCTGTTTTTT
NA	TRBD2	TRBV5-1	TRBJ2-3	CASRLEGLARDWSTDTQYF	TGCGCCAGCAGGTTGGAAGGACTAGCCAGGGACTGGAGCACAGATACGCAGTATTTT
NA	NA	TRBV20-1	TRBJ2-5	CSARVKETQYF	TGCAGTGCTAGAGTAAAAGAGACCCAGTACTTC
NA	TRBD2	TRBV7-6	TRBJ2-2	CARAAAGTTNTGELFF	TGTGCCAGGGCAGCAGCGGGAACCACGAACACCGGGGAGCTGTTTTTT
NA	NA	TRBV5-5	TRBJ2-7	CASSFELVLSYEQYF	TGTGCCAGCAGCTTTGAACTAGTTCTCTCCTACGAGCAGTACTTC
NA	NA	TRBV5-1	TRBJ2-5	CASSWRVVETQYF	TGCGCCAGCAGCTGGCGGGTTGTGGAGACCCAGTACTTC
NA	NA	TRBV19	TRBJ2-5	CASRVYGEETQYF	TGTGCCAGTAGAGTGTACGGTGAAGAGACCCAGTACTTC
few	NA	TRBV7-9	TRBJ1-5	CASSLEGGANQPQHF	TGTGCCAGCAGCTTAGAGGGGGGGGCCAATCAGCCCCAGCATTTT
few	NA	TRBV16	TRBJ1-2	CASSQSSAGASHGYTF	TGTGCCAGCAGCCAATCTAGCGCGGGGGCCTCACATGGCTACACCTTC